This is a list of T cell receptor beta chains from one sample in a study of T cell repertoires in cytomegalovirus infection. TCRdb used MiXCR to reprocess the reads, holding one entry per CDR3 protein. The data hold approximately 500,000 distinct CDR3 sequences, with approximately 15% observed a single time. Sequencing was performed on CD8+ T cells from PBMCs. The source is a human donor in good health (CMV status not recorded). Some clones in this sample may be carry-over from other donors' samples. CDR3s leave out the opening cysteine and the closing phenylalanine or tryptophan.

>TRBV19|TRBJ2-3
ASSIQRGYTDTQY
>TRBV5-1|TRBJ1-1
ASSLRGLMNTEAF
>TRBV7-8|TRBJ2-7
ASSLGWGYEQY
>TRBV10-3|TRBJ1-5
AISEEGLGNQPQH
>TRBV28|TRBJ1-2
ASSPEGAYGYT
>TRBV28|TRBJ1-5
ASSPGQVEPQH
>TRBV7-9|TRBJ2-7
ASSLRTSGSSEQY
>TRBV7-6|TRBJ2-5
ASSFNRGPETQY
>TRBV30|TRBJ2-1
AWSVLGQGAWGQF
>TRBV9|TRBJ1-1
ASSVAGGAEAF
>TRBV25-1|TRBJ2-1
ASSVSSGQF
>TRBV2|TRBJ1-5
ASSEDSGVHQPQH
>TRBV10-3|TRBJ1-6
AISEDGPNSPLH
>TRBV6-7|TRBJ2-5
ASTPGQETQY
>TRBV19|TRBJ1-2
ASSIGSWDYGYT
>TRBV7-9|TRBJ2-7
ASSSGNSLRYEQY
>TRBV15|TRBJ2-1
ATSRGPGGNEQF
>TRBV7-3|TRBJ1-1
ASSLDRNTEAF
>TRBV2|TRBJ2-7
ASSELRGSSYEQY